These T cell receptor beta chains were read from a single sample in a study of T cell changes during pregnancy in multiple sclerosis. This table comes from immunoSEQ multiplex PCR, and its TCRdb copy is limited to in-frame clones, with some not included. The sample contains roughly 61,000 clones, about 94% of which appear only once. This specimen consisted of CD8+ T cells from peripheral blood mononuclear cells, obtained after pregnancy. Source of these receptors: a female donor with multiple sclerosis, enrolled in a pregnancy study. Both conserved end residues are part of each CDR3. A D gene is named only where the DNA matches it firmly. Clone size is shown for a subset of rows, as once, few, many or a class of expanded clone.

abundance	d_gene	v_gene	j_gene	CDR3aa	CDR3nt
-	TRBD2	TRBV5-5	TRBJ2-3	CASSPGLAGVRDTQYF	TGTGCCAGCAGCCCCGGACTAGCGGGAGTAAGGGATACGCAGTATTTT
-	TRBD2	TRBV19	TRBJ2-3	CASSPTSVGTDTQYF	TGTGCCAGTAGCCCTACTAGCGTCGGCACAGATACGCAGTATTTT
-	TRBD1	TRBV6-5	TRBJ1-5	CASSYGTGNNQPQHF	TGTGCCAGCAGTTATGGGACAGGTAACAATCAGCCCCAGCATTTT
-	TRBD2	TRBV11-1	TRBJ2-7	CASSFGTSSYEQYF	TGTGCCAGCAGCTTCGGGACTAGCTCCTACGAGCAGTACTTC
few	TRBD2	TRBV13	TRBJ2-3	CASSGGGLAGIDTQYF	TGTGCCAGCAGCGGCGGGGGACTAGCGGGAATAGATACGCAGTATTTT
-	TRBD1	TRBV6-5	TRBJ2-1	CASRSGTGVYNEQFF	TGTGCCAGCAGGTCCGGGACAGGGGTCTACAATGAGCAGTTCTTC
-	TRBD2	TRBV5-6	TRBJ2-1	CASSLGLGEQFF	TGTGCCAGCAGCTTAGGACTAGGTGAGCAGTTCTTC
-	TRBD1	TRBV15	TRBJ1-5	CATSTQQGLGQPQHF	TGTGCCACCAGCACTCAACAGGGGCTCGGCCAGCCCCAGCATTTT
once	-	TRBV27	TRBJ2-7	CASSNRMGEQYF	TGTGCCAGCAGTAACAGGATGGGCGAGCAGTACTTC
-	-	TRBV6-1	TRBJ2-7	CASSEDSPYEQYF	TGTGCCAGCAGTGAGGACAGCCCCTACGAGCAGTACTTC
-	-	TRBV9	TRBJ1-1	CASSVGSVGQAFF	TGTGCCAGCAGCGTAGGGTCGGTGGGGCAAGCTTTCTTT
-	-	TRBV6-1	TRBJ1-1	CASSESGFPEAFF	TGTGCCAGCAGTGAATCCGGGTTTCCTGAAGCTTTCTTT
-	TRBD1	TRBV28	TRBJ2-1	CASQSTGTAWSGQFF	TGTGCCAGTCAGAGTACCGGGACAGCTTGGTCCGGGCAGTTCTTC
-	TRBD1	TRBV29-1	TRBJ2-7	CSVGQGDRGEQYF	TGCAGCGTAGGACAAGGGGACAGGGGGGAGCAGTACTTC
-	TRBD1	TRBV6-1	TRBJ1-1	CASSRTGSTSEAFF	TGTGCCAGCAGTAGGACAGGGTCAACGTCTGAAGCTTTCTTT
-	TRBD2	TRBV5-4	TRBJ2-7	CASSLFLAGGYEQYF	TGTGCCAGCAGCTTGTTCCTAGCGGGAGGGTACGAGCAGTACTTC
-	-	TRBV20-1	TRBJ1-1	CSARAGGEAFF	TGCAGTGCTAGAGCGGGGGGTGAAGCTTTCTTT
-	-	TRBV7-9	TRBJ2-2	CASTRFIATDTGELFF	TGTGCCAGCACACGATTTATAGCGACTGACACCGGGGAGCTGTTTTTT
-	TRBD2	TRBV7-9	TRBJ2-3	CATSLAGGPTDTQYF	TGTGCCACTTCCCTAGCGGGAGGGCCAACAGATACGCAGTATTTT
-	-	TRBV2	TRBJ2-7	CATQGGESYEQYF	TGTGCCACTCAAGGGGGGGAATCCTACGAGCAGTACTTC
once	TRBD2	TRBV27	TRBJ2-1	CASSWAGGEQFF	TGTGCCAGCAGTTGGGCGGGAGGTGAGCAGTTCTTC
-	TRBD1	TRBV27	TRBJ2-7	CASSLSSGTGVPYEQYF	TGTGCCAGCAGTTTATCTTCCGGGACAGGGGTGCCCTACGAGCAGTACTTC
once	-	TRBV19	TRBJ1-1	CASRAGSLAFF	TGTGCCAGTAGGGCCGGGTCCTTAGCTTTCTTT
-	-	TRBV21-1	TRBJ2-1	CASIHSQGEKGYNEQFF	TGTGCCAGCATTCACTCACAGGGAGAGAAAGGCTACAATGAGCAGTTCTTC
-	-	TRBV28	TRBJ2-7	CASSLTTDSSYEQYF	TGTGCCAGCAGTTTAACGACGGACTCCTCCTACGAGCAGTACTTC
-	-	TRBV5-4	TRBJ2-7	CASSLEAGVWYEQYF	TGTGCCAGCAGCTTGGAGGCAGGGGTGTGGTACGAGCAGTACTTC
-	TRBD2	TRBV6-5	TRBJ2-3	CASTGTSGTDTQYF	TGTGCCAGCACCGGGACTAGCGGTACAGATACGCAGTATTTT
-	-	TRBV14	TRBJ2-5	CASSKNYQLQETQYF	TGTGCCAGCAGCAAAAACTACCAATTGCAAGAGACCCAGTACTTC
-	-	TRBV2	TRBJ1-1	CASSEEAVNTEAFF	TGTGCCAGCAGTGAAGAAGCTGTGAACACTGAAGCTTTCTTT
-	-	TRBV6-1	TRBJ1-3	CASSEQIFSGNTIYF	TGTGCCAGCAGTGAACAGATCTTCTCTGGAAACACCATATATTTT
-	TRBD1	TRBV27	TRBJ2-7	CASRHNPGQGPYEQYF	TGTGCCAGCAGACATAATCCGGGACAGGGGCCGTATGAGCAGTACTTC
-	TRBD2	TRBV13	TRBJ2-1	CASRLSGSVPNEQFF	TGTGCCAGCAGACTTAGCGGGAGTGTTCCCAATGAGCAGTTCTTC
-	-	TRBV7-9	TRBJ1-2	CASSSRQGNYGYTF	TGTGCCAGCAGCTCCAGACAAGGAAACTATGGCTACACCTTC
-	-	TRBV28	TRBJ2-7	CASSPPGYEQYF	TGTGCCAGCAGTCCACCGGGTTACGAGCAGTACTTC
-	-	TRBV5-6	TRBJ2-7	CASSFLTEQVGWSYEQYF	TGTGCCAGCAGCTTTCTTACAGAACAGGTGGGGTGGTCCTACGAGCAGTACTTC
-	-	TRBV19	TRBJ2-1	CASSSVSYNEQFF	TGTGCCAGTAGTTCCGTCTCCTACAATGAGCAGTTCTTC
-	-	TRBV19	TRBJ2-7	CASSIDGPTYEQYF	TGTGCCAGTAGTATAGATGGCCCCACGTACGAGCAGTACTTC
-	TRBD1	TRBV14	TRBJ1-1	CASSQTGGTEAFF	TGTGCCAGCAGCCAGACAGGGGGCACTGAAGCTTTCTTT
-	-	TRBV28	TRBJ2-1	CASSSQGNEQFF	TGTGCCAGCAGTTCACAGGGTAATGAGCAGTTCTTC
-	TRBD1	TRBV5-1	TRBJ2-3	CASSLRQGSADTQYF	TGCGCCAGCAGCTTGAGACAGGGGAGCGCAGATACGCAGTATTTT
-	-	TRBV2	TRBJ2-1	CASSGTGGLYNEQFF	TGTGCCAGCAGTGGGACAGGAGGGCTCTACAATGAGCAGTTCTTC
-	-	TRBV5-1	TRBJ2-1	CASSSSNEQFF	TGCGCCAGCAGCTCTAGCAATGAGCAGTTCTTC
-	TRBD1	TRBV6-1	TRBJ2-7	CASSEGVGTAAYEQYF	TGTGCCAGCAGTGAAGGGGTCGGGACAGCCGCCTACGAGCAGTACTTC
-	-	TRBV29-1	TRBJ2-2	CSVGGGGWNTGELFF	TGCAGCGTTGGCGGAGGGGGCTGGAACACCGGGGAGCTGTTTTTT
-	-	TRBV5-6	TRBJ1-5	CASSLGGGGQPQHF	TGTGCCAGCAGCTTGGGAGGGGGGGGTCAGCCCCAGCATTTT
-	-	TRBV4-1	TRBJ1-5	CASSQRGALGQPQHF	TGCGCCAGCAGCCAACGGGGGGCTTTGGGTCAGCCCCAGCATTTT
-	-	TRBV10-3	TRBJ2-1	CATDSGVQEQFF	TGTGCCACCGATTCCGGGGTGCAGGAGCAGTTCTTC
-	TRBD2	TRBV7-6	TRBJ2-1	CASSSGLAGVGYNEQFF	TGTGCCAGCAGCTCTGGACTAGCGGGAGTGGGGTACAATGAGCAGTTCTTC
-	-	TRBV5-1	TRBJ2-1	CASTHQGQRDEQFF	TGCGCCAGCACCCACCAAGGCCAACGGGATGAGCAGTTCTTC
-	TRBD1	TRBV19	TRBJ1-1	CASGRDRGFRTEAFF	TGTGCCAGTGGGAGGGACAGGGGTTTTAGGACTGAAGCTTTCTTT
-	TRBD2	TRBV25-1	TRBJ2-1	CASGLASGRGGNEQFF	TGTGCCAGCGGACTAGCTAGCGGGAGGGGCGGCAATGAGCAGTTCTTC
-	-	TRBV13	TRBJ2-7	CASSLEGAGNEQYF	TGTGCCAGCAGCTTAGAAGGGGCTGGGAACGAGCAGTACTTC
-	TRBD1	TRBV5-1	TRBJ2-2	CASSLQGAVELFF	TGCGCCAGCAGCTTGCAGGGGGCGGTGGAGCTGTTTTTT
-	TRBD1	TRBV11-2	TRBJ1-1	CASSLSARDSGRTEAFF	TGTGCCAGCAGCTTATCTGCCCGGGACAGCGGGCGAACTGAAGCTTTCTTT
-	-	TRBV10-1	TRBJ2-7	CASSDGGRTYEQYF	TGCGCCAGCAGTGACGGGGGTCGTACCTACGAGCAGTACTTC
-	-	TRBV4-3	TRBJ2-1	CASSPGLSYNEQFF	TGCGCCAGCAGCCCAGGACTCTCCTACAATGAGCAGTTCTTC
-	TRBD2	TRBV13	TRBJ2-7	CASSLALGTSGPYEQYF	TGTGCCAGCAGCTTAGCCCTGGGGACTAGCGGTCCCTACGAGCAGTACTTC
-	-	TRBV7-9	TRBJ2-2	CASSSFTGELFF	TGTGCCAGCAGCTCCTTCACCGGGGAGCTGTTTTTT
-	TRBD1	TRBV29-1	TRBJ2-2	CSVAGTGGVTGELFF	TGCAGCGTCGCCGGGACAGGGGGCGTCACCGGGGAGCTGTTTTTT
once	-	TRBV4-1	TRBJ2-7	CASSQDPNEQYF	TGCGCCAGCAGCCAAGACCCCAACGAGCAGTACTTC